This is a list of T cell receptor beta chains from one sample in a study of blood T cell repertoires in COVID-19. Assay used: immunoSEQ multiplex PCR; TCRdb lists only in-frame clones, some missing. The repertoire holds hundreds of thousands of clones, with roughly nine tenths as singletons. The sample consisted of PBMCs or T cells enriched from blood (not recorded which). The receptor set was obtained from a man aged 18 to 35 who had recovered from COVID-19. The CDR3 runs from the conserved cysteine through the conserved F or W. A D gene is named only where the DNA matches it firmly. Size is omitted from some rows. Given values are once, few, many or a class for expanded clones.

CDR3 DNA: TGTGCCAGCAGCTTTTGGGGGCCGGGCCAGGAGACCCAGTACTTC
CDR3 protein: CASSFWGPGQETQYF
D gene: .
J gene: TRBJ2-5
clone size: .
V gene: TRBV11-2

CDR3 DNA: TGTGCCAGCAGCTTTTGGGGGTCAGGGGAAGCGAATCAGCCCCAGCATTTT
CDR3 protein: CASSFWGSGEANQPQHF
D gene: .
J gene: TRBJ1-5
clone size: once
V gene: TRBV5-5

CDR3 DNA: TGTGCCAGCAGCGGCTCCGGGACAGGGGCCGCCTATGGCTACACCTTC
CDR3 protein: CASSGSGTGAAYGYTF
D gene: TRBD1
J gene: TRBJ1-2
clone size: .
V gene: TRBV9

CDR3 DNA: TGTGCCAGCAGTCGACAGGGTGCGTCGGGCTACACCTTC
CDR3 protein: CASSRQGASGYTF
D gene: TRBD1
J gene: TRBJ1-2
clone size: .
V gene: TRBV6-5

CDR3 DNA: TGTGCCAGCACGGCCAGGGGTCTAGCGGGGGGCCACTCCACAGATACGCAGTATTTT
CDR3 protein: CASTARGLAGGHSTDTQYF
D gene: TRBD2
J gene: TRBJ2-3
clone size: .
V gene: TRBV11-2

CDR3 DNA: TGTGCCAGCAGCGTAGGAGGGTCTGGTAATGAAAAACTGTTTTTT
CDR3 protein: CASSVGGSGNEKLFF
D gene: .
J gene: TRBJ1-4
clone size: .
V gene: TRBV9

CDR3 DNA: TGTGCCAGCAGCCAAGAGGGGGCGTCTGGGGCCAACGTCCTGACTTTC
CDR3 protein: CASSQEGASGANVLTF
D gene: .
J gene: TRBJ2-6
clone size: once
V gene: TRBV4-2

CDR3 DNA: TGCGCCAGCATCCAGGGGATTGGTCAGCCCCAGCATTTT
CDR3 protein: CASIQGIGQPQHF
D gene: .
J gene: TRBJ1-5
clone size: .
V gene: TRBV10-2

CDR3 DNA: TGTGCCAGCAGCGAACCGAAGAGGGGGCTCAAAGAAAAACTGTTTTTT
CDR3 protein: CASSEPKRGLKEKLFF
D gene: TRBD1
J gene: TRBJ1-4
clone size: .
V gene: TRBV4-2

CDR3 DNA: TGTGCCAGCAGTTTATGGGATTGGAAGACAGGGTCGAGGGGCTACACCTTC
CDR3 protein: CASSLWDWKTGSRGYTF
D gene: TRBD1
J gene: TRBJ1-2
clone size: .
V gene: TRBV28

CDR3 DNA: TGTGCCAGCAGGCCGGCGCATGGCGCGGTGGCAGAGACTGAAGCTTTCTTT
CDR3 protein: CASRPAHGAVAETEAFF
D gene: .
J gene: TRBJ1-1
clone size: .
V gene: TRBV27

CDR3 DNA: TGTGCCAGCAGAGGGGGGGGTAGGGGGCAAGAGACCCAGTACTTC
CDR3 protein: CASRGGGRGQETQYF
D gene: .
J gene: TRBJ2-5
clone size: .
V gene: TRBV28

CDR3 DNA: TGTGCCAGCAGCCCCACAGGACGCAAAAACATTCAGTACTTC
CDR3 protein: CASSPTGRKNIQYF
D gene: .
J gene: TRBJ2-4
clone size: .
V gene: TRBV3-1/TRBV3-2

CDR3 DNA: TGCGCCAGCAGCCTCCAGGGTAGTTGGACTGAAGCTTTCTTT
CDR3 protein: CASSLQGSWTEAFF
D gene: .
J gene: TRBJ1-1
clone size: once
V gene: TRBV5-1

CDR3 DNA: TGTGCCAGCTCACCGACCAGACTCAATACCGGGGAGCTGTTTTTT
CDR3 protein: CASSPTRLNTGELFF
D gene: .
J gene: TRBJ2-2
clone size: .
V gene: TRBV18

CDR3 DNA: TGCGCCAGCAGCTTGTTAGGGGCAGGGGGCAATGAGCAGTTCTTC
CDR3 protein: CASSLLGAGGNEQFF
D gene: TRBD1
J gene: TRBJ2-1
clone size: .
V gene: TRBV5-1

CDR3 DNA: TGTGCCAGCAGTTCCCGGGTTGGGCAGTTCTTC
CDR3 protein: CASSSRVGQFF
D gene: .
J gene: TRBJ2-1
clone size: few
V gene: TRBV2

CDR3 DNA: TGTGCCAGCAGTAAACCCGGCGACAGGAAATACGAGCAGTACTTC
CDR3 protein: CASSKPGDRKYEQYF
D gene: .
J gene: TRBJ2-7
clone size: .
V gene: TRBV6-5

CDR3 DNA: TGCGCCAGCAGCTTGGCCCCGGGGGTGACCTACGAGCAGTACTTC
CDR3 protein: CASSLAPGVTYEQYF
D gene: .
J gene: TRBJ2-7
clone size: .
V gene: TRBV5-1

CDR3 DNA: TGTGCCAGCAGCTTATCCAGCGGGAGGTCTTCCAATGAGCAGTTCTTC
CDR3 protein: CASSLSSGRSSNEQFF
D gene: TRBD2
J gene: TRBJ2-1
clone size: .
V gene: TRBV11-2

CDR3 DNA: TGTGCCAGTAGTATTGGACAGGGTGGTCGTCAGCCCCAGCATTTT
CDR3 protein: CASSIGQGGRQPQHF
D gene: TRBD1
J gene: TRBJ1-5
clone size: .
V gene: TRBV19

CDR3 DNA: TGTGCCACCAGTGATTTCACGGGACAGGGTGGGAATGAGCAGTTCTTC
CDR3 protein: CATSDFTGQGGNEQFF
D gene: TRBD1
J gene: TRBJ2-1
clone size: .
V gene: TRBV24-1

CDR3 DNA: TGTGCCAGCAAACGACAGGGGACCACTGAAGCTTTCTTT
CDR3 protein: CASKRQGTTEAFF
D gene: TRBD1
J gene: TRBJ1-1
clone size: .
V gene: TRBV11-1

CDR3 DNA: TGTGCCAGCAGTTCCCCGTTACAGGAAAGCTTT
CDR3 protein: CASSSPLQESF
D gene: .
J gene: TRBJ1-1
clone size: .
V gene: TRBV28

CDR3 DNA: TGTGCCAGCAGTTCCCCCCGGACTAGCGGGCTGGCAAACACCGGGGAGCTGTTTTTT
CDR3 protein: CASSSPRTSGLANTGELFF
D gene: TRBD2
J gene: TRBJ2-2
clone size: .
V gene: TRBV27

CDR3 DNA: TGTGCCAGCAGCACTAACAGGGCCGAAGAGACCCAGTACTTC
CDR3 protein: CASSTNRAEETQYF
D gene: .
J gene: TRBJ2-5
clone size: .
V gene: TRBV7-9

CDR3 DNA: TGTGCCAGCAGCCAAGATTTTAGCTACTCTGGAAACACCATATATTTT
CDR3 protein: CASSQDFSYSGNTIYF
D gene: .
J gene: TRBJ1-3
clone size: .
V gene: TRBV3-1/TRBV3-2

CDR3 DNA: TGTGCCAGCAGCTTAGTGGGACTAATCGGCACCGGGGAGCTGTTTTTT
CDR3 protein: CASSLVGLIGTGELFF
D gene: TRBD2
J gene: TRBJ2-2
clone size: .
V gene: TRBV11-2

CDR3 DNA: TGTGCCAGCAGCGTAACATACGAGCAGTACTTC
CDR3 protein: CASSVTYEQYF
D gene: .
J gene: TRBJ2-7
clone size: .
V gene: TRBV6-5

CDR3 DNA: TGCGCCAGCAGCCTACAGGGGCGCTATGCTAATGAAAAACTGTTTTTT
CDR3 protein: CASSLQGRYANEKLFF
D gene: TRBD1
J gene: TRBJ1-4
clone size: .
V gene: TRBV5-1

CDR3 DNA: TGTGCCAGCAGTGAATGGGACTTGTTCGCGGTAAGGTCCGGCTACACCTTC
CDR3 protein: CASSEWDLFAVRSGYTF
D gene: .
J gene: TRBJ1-2
clone size: .
V gene: TRBV2

CDR3 DNA: TGTGCCAGCAGTTCCTACGTGACTAGCCGCAATGAGCAGTTCTTC
CDR3 protein: CASSSYVTSRNEQFF
D gene: TRBD2
J gene: TRBJ2-1
clone size: .
V gene: TRBV6-2/TRBV6-3

CDR3 DNA: TGTGCCAGCAGTCAGGGGAGTAACTATGGCTACACCTTC
CDR3 protein: CASSQGSNYGYTF
D gene: .
J gene: TRBJ1-2
clone size: .
V gene: TRBV28

CDR3 DNA: TGTGCCAGCTCAGCCGGGACAGGAAATAGTGGTGAGCAGTTCTTC
CDR3 protein: CASSAGTGNSGEQFF
D gene: TRBD1
J gene: TRBJ2-1
clone size: .
V gene: TRBV18

CDR3 DNA: TGTGCCAGCAGTGATCCTCGTCAGGGTCACGGGGAGCTGTTTTTT
CDR3 protein: CASSDPRQGHGELFF
D gene: .
J gene: TRBJ2-2
clone size: .
V gene: TRBV25-1

CDR3 DNA: TGTGCCAGCTCACCGTTACGGGACAGAGGGTGGATGTACTTC
CDR3 protein: CASSPLRDRGWMYF
D gene: TRBD1
J gene: TRBJ2-7
clone size: .
V gene: TRBV18

CDR3 DNA: TGTGCCAGCAGCTTAGCGGGCGCCCCTACAGATACGCAGTATTTT
CDR3 protein: CASSLAGAPTDTQYF
D gene: .
J gene: TRBJ2-3
clone size: .
V gene: TRBV7-9

CDR3 DNA: TGTGCCAGCAGCTTGGGGGGAGACTCCTATAATTCACCCCTCCACTTT
CDR3 protein: CASSLGGDSYNSPLHF
D gene: .
J gene: TRBJ1-6
clone size: .
V gene: TRBV5-6

CDR3 DNA: TGTGCCAGCAGTTCACCGACAGGGAGGTACGAGCAGTACTTC
CDR3 protein: CASSSPTGRYEQYF
D gene: .
J gene: TRBJ2-7
clone size: few
V gene: TRBV6-5

CDR3 DNA: TGCGCCAGCAGCGCAAGGGCGGGGAACTACAATGAGCAGTTCTTC
CDR3 protein: CASSARAGNYNEQFF
D gene: .
J gene: TRBJ2-1
clone size: few
V gene: TRBV5-1

CDR3 DNA: TGTGCCAGCTCACCACCCTGGGGGACAGGGACAGATACGCAGTATTTT
CDR3 protein: CASSPPWGTGTDTQYF
D gene: TRBD1
J gene: TRBJ2-3
clone size: .
V gene: TRBV18